This T cell receptor beta chain was captured in a study of blood T cell repertoires in COVID-19. In the study overall: The analysed material was cDNA or gDNA that came from T cells, B-cell-depleted T cells, or PBMCs.

Trimming stripped 8 bases from V and 9 bases from J, with 20 bases between. Germline assignment: CDR1 MNHEY and CDR2 SVGAGI. This CDR3 spans 15 amino acids. TCRdb's copy holds only in-frame clones and misses some; the assay was immunoSEQ multiplex PCR. The table shows about 260,000 clones, with around 90% occurring only once. This sequence joins TRBV6-5 and TRBJ1-6; weak D call: TRBD1 (5 bases). The receptor was derived from a human donor in a cohort sampled during active COVID-19. Sample: peripheral blood. CDR3 amino acids: CASSTTQGFSSPLHF. CDR3 nucleotide sequence: TGTGCCAGCTCTACGACCCAGGGATTTAGTTCACCCCTCCACTTT.